The 8 T cell receptor beta chains below come from one sample, sequenced in a study of response to subunit inactivated influenza vaccine. Using its own MiXCR run on the RT-PCR reads, TCRdb lists one record per CDR3 protein. The data show about 800,000 distinct CDR3 sequences, with around 20% seen just once and roughly a tenth held by the top ten. This specimen was PBMCs from blood, taken 4 to 6 days after vaccination. These receptors were collected from a man aged 45 to 65 who received an inactivated influenza vaccine.

Only a few counts were recorded for this clonotype. This chain links TRBV5-1 with TRBJ2-5; weak D call: TRBD2 (6 bases). V was clipped by 4 bases and J by 2 bases, with 9 bases between them. The CDR3 contains 13 residues. CDR1 and CDR2 (germline): SGHRS, YFSETQ. CDR3 nucleotides: TGCGCCAGCAGCGGGAGGACTCAAGAGACCCAGTACTTC. Residues: CASSGRTQETQYF. Full variable domain (missing parts from reference TRBV5-1 and TRBJ2-5): KAGVTQTPRYLIKTRGQQVTLSCSPISGHRSVSWYQQTPGQGLQFLFEYFSETQRNKGNFPGRFSGRQFSNSRSEMNVSTLELGDSALYLCASSGRTQETQYFGPGTRLLVL.

The table lists this clonotype with a few counts. The CDR3 nucleotides read TGTGCCATCAGTGAGTCGCCGACAAAGGCAGATACGCAGTATTTT. It codes for CAISESPTKADTQYF. V gene TRBV10-3 combines with J gene TRBJ2-3; D gene unclear. The CDR3 loop spans 15 amino acids. V was cut by 0 bases and J by 4 bases, with 11 bases left in between. In germline, CDR1 is ENHRY, CDR2 SYGVKD.

There are a few counts of this clonotype. V usage is TRBV12-3 or TRBV12-4 and J usage is TRBJ2-2, with 8 bases identical to TRBD1. The CDR3 contains 14 residues. The ends lost 9 bases at V and 5 bases at J; junction bases unmatched: 8. Here the CDR3 reads CASSEDRVTGELFF. CDR3 nucleotides: TGTGCCAGTTCCGAGGACAGGGTTACCGGGGAGCTGTTTTTT.

The genes are TRBV24-1 and TRBJ1-5, with 11 bases lining up with TRBD1. Unmatched junction bases numbered 11, after V lost 6 bases and J lost 2 bases. Per the germline V gene, CDR1 is KGHDR and CDR2 is SFDVKD. This CDR3 has 18 residues. CDR3 in amino acids: CATSTDRDRGIGNQPQHF. In DNA form, the CDR3 reads TGTGCCACCAGTACGGATCGGGACAGGGGGATAGGCAATCAGCCCCAGCATTTT.

The chain links TRBV4-2 to TRBJ1-2; 7 bases align to TRBD1. V shed 1 base, J shed 3 bases, and the junction held 5 bases outside the gene matches. The length of the CDR3 is 15 residues. Germline V CDR1 and CDR2: LGHNA, YNFKEQ. The CDR3 sequence is CASSQVTGRDYGYTF. CDR3 in DNA: TGTGCCAGCAGCCAAGTGACAGGGAGGGACTATGGCTACACCTTC.

This clonotype was counted a single time. The chain has TRBV5-1 and TRBJ2-7, with 7 bases that match TRBD1. CDR1 is SGHRS and CDR2 is YFSETQ in the germline V gene. There are 13 residues in the CDR3. The V gene end was trimmed by 7 bases and the J gene end by 5 bases; junction bases not matched to a gene: 9. The CDR3, as DNA: TGCGCCAGCGGCCCAGGGGGTTCCAACGAGCAGTACTTC. Translating gives CASGPGGSNEQYF.

The sample holds a few counts of this clonotype. V usage is TRBV2 and J usage is TRBJ1-6; D is unresolved. The CDR3 loop spans 14 amino acids. Germline assignment: CDR1 SNHLY and CDR2 FYNNEI. Trimming stripped 2 bases from V and 10 bases from J, with 12 bases between. This chain's CDR3 is CASSESGFRSPLHF. The CDR3 DNA reads TGTGCCAGCAGTGAATCGGGTTTTCGGTCACCCCTCCACTTT.

This clonotype was detected many times. The V call is TRBV20-1, the J call TRBJ2-1; TRBD1 is a possible D gene (10 bases). Per the germline V gene, CDR1 is DFQATT and CDR2 is SNEGSKA (reference sequence). This CDR3 is 22 amino acids long. Trimming cost V 0 bases and J 0 bases, with 30 bases left between them. The CDR3 nucleotides are TGCAGTGCTAGAGATTGGGGGGACAGGGGTAGGACTAGCGTCTTCTCCTACAATGAGCAGTTCTTC. As protein: CSARDWGDRGRTSVFSYNEQFF.